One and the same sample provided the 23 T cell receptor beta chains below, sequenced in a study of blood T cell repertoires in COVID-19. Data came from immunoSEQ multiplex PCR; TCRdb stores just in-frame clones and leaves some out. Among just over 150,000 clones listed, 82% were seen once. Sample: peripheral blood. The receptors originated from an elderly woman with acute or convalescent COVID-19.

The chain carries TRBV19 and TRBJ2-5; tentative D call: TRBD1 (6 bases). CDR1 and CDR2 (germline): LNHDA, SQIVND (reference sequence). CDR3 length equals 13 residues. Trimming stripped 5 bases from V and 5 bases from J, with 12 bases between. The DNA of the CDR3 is TGTGCCAGTAGTGGGGCCCAGGGGGAGACCCAGTACTTC. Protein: CASSGAQGETQYF.

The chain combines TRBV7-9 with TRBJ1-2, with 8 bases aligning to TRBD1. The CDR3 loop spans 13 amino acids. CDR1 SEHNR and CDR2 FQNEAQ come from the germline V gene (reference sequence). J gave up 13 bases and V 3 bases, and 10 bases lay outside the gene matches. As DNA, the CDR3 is TGTGCCAGCAGCTTGGCAGGGGGCGCAGACTTCACCTTC. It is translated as CASSLAGGADFTF.

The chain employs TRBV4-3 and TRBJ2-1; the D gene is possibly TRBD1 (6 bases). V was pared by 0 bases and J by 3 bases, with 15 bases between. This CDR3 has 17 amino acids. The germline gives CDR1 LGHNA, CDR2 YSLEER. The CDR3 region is CASSQDLRQEFYNEQFF. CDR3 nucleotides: TGCGCCAGCAGCCAAGATCTTCGACAGGAGTTCTACAATGAGCAGTTCTTC.

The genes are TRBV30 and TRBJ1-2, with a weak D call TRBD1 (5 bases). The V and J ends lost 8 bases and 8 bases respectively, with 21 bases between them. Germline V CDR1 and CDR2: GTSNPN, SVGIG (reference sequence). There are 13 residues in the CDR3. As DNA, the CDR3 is TGTGCCACATCAAGGGGTGTGGGTGTGGGCTACACCTTC. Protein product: CATSRGVGVGYTF.

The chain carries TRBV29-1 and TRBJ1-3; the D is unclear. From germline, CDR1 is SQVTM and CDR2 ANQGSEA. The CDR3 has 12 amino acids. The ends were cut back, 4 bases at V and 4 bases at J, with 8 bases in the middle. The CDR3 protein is CSVAGQGNTIYF. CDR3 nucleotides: TGCAGCGTTGCAGGCCAGGGAAACACCATATATTTT.

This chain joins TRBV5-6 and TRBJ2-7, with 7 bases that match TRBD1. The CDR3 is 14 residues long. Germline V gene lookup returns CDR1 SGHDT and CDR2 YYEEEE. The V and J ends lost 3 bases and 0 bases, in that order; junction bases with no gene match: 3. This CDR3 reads CASSSDRSSYEQYF. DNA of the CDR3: TGTGCCAGCAGCTCGGACAGGAGCTCCTACGAGCAGTACTTC.

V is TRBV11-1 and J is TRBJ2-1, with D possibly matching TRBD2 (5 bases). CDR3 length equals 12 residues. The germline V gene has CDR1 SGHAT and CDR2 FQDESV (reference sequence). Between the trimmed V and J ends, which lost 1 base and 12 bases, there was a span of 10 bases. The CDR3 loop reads CASSLGGGWQFF. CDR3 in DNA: TGTGCCAGCAGCTTAGGAGGAGGATGGCAGTTCTTC.

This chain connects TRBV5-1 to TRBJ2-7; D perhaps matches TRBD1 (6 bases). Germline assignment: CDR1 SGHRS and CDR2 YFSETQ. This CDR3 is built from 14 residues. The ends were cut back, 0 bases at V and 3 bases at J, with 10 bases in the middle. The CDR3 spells CASSLDRTVYEQYF. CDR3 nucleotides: TGCGCCAGCAGCTTGGATCGGACAGTCTACGAGCAGTACTTC.

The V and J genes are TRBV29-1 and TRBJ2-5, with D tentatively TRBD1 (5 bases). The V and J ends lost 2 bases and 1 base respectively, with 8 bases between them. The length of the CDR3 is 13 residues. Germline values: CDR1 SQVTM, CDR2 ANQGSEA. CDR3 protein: CSVERGFQETQYF. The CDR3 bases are TGCAGCGTTGAAAGGGGATTCCAAGAGACCCAGTACTTC. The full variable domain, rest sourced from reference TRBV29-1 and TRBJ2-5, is SAVISQKPSRDICQRGTSLTIQCQVDSQVTMMFWYRQQPGQSLTLIATANQGSEATYESGFVIDKFPISRPNLTFSTLTVSNMSPEDSSIYLCSVERGFQETQYFGPGTRLLVL.

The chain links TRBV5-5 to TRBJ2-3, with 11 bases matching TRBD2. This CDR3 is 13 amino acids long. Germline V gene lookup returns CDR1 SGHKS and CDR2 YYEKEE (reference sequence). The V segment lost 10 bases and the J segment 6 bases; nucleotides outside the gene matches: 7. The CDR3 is CASLAGGPDTQYF. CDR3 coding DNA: TGTGCCTCGCTAGCGGGAGGCCCGGATACGCAGTATTTT.

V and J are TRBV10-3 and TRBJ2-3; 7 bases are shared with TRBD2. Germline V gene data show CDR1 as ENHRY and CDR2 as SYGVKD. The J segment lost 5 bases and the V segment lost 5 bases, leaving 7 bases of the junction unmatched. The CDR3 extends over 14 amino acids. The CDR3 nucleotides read TGTGCCATCAGTCCGGGGGGAGGGATAGATACGCAGTATTTT. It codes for CAISPGGGIDTQYF.

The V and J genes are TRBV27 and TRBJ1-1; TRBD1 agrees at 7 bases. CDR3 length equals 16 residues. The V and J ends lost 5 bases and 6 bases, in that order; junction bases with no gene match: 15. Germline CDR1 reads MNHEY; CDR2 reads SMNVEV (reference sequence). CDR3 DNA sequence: TGTGCCAGCAGTGTTACGGGCTCGACAGGGTCAGCTGAAGCTTTCTTT. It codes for CASSVTGSTGSAEAFF.

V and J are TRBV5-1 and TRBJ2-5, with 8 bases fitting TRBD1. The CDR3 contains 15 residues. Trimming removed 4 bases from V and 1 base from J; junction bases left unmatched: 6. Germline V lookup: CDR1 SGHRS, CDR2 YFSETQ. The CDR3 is CASSRTGSVQETQYF. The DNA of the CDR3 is TGCGCCAGCAGCCGGACAGGGTCCGTCCAAGAGACCCAGTACTTC.

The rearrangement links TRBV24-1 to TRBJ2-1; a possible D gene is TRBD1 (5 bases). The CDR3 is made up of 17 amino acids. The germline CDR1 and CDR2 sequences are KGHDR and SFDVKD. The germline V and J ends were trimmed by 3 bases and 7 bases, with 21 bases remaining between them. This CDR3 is CATSDPRGGRGNNEQFF. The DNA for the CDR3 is TGTGCCACCAGTGATCCAAGGGGCGGAAGGGGCAATAATGAGCAGTTCTTC.

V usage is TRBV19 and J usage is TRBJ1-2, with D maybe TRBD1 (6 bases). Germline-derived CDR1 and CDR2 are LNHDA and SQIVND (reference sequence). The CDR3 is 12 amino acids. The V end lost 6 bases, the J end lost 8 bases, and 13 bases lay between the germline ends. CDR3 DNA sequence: TGTGCCAGTAGAAACAGGGAAGACGGCTACACCTTC. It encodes CASRNREDGYTF. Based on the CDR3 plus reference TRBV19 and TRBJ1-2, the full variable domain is DGGITQSPKYLFRKEGQNVTLSCEQNLNHDAMYWYRQDPGQGLRLIYYSQIVNDFQKGDIAEGYSVSREKKESFPLTVTSAQKNPTAFYLCASRNREDGYTFGSGTRLTVV.

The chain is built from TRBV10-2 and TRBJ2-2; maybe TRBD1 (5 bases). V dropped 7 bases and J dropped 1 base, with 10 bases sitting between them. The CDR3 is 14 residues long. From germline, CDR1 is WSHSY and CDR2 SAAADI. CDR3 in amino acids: CASKRQGNTGELFF. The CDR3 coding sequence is TGCGCCAGCAAAAGGCAGGGGAACACCGGGGAGCTGTTTTTT.

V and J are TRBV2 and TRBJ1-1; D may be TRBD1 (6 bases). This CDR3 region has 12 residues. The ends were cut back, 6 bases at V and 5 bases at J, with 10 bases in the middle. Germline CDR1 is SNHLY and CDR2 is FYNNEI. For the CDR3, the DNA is TGTGCCAGCAGACAGGGAAGAACTGAAGCTTTCTTT. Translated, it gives CASRQGRTEAFF.

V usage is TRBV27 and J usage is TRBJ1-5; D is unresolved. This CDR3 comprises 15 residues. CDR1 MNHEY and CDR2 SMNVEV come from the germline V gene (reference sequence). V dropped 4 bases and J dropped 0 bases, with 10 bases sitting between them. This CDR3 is CASSSGGNSNQPQHF. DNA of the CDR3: TGTGCCAGCAGTTCAGGAGGGAATAGCAATCAGCCCCAGCATTTT.

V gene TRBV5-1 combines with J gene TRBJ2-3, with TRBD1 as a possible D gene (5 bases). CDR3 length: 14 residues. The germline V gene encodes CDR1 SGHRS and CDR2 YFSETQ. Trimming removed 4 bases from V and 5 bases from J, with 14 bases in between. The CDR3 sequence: CASSLMSGKDTQYF. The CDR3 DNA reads TGCGCCAGCAGCCTCATGTCAGGGAAAGATACGCAGTATTTT.

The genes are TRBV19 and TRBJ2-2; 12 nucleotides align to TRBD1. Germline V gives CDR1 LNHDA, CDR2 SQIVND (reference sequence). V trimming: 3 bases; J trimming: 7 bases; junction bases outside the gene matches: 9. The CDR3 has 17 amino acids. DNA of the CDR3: TGTGCCAGTAGTATCCCTGGGACAGGGGGCCGTGACGGGGAGCTGTTTTTT. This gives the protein CASSIPGTGGRDGELFF. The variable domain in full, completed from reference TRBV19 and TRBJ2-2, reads DGGITQSPKYLFRKEGQNVTLSCEQNLNHDAMYWYRQDPGQGLRLIYYSQIVNDFQKGDIAEGYSVSREKKESFPLTVTSAQKNPTAFYLCASSIPGTGGRDGELFFGEGSRLTVL.

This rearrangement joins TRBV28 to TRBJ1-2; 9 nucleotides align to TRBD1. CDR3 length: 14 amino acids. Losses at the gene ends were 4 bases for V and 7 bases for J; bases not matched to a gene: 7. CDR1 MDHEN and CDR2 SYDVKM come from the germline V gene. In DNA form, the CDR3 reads TGTGCCAGCAGTTACGGGGGACAGGGCAGTGGCTACACCTTC. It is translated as CASSYGGQGSGYTF.

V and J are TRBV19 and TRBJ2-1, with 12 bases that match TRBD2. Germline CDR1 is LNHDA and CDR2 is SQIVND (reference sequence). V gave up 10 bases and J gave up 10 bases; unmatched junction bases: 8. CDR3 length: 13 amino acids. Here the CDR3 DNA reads TGTGCCACCCGACTAGCGGGAGTCGGGGAGCAGTTCTTC. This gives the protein CATRLAGVGEQFF.

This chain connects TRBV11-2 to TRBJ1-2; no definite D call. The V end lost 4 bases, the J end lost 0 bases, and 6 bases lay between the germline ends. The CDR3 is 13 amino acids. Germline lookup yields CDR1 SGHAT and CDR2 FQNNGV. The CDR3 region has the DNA TGTGCCAGCAGCTCCCTTTCTAACTATGGCTACACCTTC. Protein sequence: CASSSLSNYGYTF. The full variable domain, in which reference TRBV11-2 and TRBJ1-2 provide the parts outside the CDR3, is EAGVAQSPRYKIIEKRQSVAFWCNPISGHATLYWYQQILGQGPKLLIQFQNNGVVDDSQLPKDRFSAERLKGVDSTLKIQPAKLEDSAVYLCASSSLSNYGYTFGSGTRLTVV.